This entry features one T cell receptor beta chain sequence. The culture paired around 200,000 irradiated violet-dye-labeled stimulators with around 200,000 CFSE-labeled responders. Here immunoSEQ multiplex PCR was the method, and the copy in TCRdb shows in-frame clones only, minus some. The sample consists of about 21,000 clones, approximately 60% of them appearing once. This entry comes from a study of graft-versus-host responses after intestinal transplantation. Study information: After anti-thymocyte globulin induction, recipients took tacrolimus and steroids for about 3 years. General study results and limits: Among circulating GvH clones, peak levels were associated with early post-transplant declines in HvG clones. Analysis identified GvH clones in recipient marrow, with some appearing first in ileum or blood.

From germline, CDR1 is SGHTA and CDR2 FQGTGA. The J segment lost 4 bases and the V segment lost 0 bases, leaving 2 bases of the junction unmatched. There are 14 residues in the CDR3. The clonotype was recovered from a human patient who received an intestinal transplant. The J gene is TRBJ1-1, the V gene TRBV7-3; 7 bases map to TRBD1. The sample in question was alloreactive CD4+ T cells from a mixed lymphocyte reaction culture, obtained before intestinal transplant. Documented subset: CFSE-low proliferating T cells sorted from roughly six-day pre-transplant mixed lymphocyte reaction (GvH or HvG direction). CDR3 in amino acids: CASSLTRDSTEAFF. CDR3 DNA sequence: TGTGCCAGCAGCTTAACCCGGGACAGCACTGAAGCTTTCTTT.